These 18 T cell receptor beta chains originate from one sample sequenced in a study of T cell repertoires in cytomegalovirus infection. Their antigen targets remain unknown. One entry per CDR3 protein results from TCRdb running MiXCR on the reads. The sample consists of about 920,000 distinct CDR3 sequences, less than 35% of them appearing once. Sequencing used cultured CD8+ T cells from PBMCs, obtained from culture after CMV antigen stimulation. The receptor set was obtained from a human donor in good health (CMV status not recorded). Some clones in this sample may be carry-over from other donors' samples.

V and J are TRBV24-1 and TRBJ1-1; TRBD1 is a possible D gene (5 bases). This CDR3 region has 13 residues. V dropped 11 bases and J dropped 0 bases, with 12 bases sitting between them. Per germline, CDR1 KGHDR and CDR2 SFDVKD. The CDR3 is CAIQRGVNTEAFF. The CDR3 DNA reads TGTGCCATACAGCGAGGGGTGAACACTGAAGCTTTCTTT.

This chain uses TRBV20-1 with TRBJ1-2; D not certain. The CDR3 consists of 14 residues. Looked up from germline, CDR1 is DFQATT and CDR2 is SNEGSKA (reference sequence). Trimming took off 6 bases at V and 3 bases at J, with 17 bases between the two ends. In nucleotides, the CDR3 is TGCAGTGCCCCGGCTCCGCGGGGAGACTATGGCTACACCTTC. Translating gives CSAPAPRGDYGYTF.

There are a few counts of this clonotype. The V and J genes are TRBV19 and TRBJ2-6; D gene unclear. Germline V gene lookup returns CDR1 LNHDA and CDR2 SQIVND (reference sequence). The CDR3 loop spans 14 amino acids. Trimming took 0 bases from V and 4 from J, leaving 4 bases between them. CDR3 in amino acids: CASSIDPGANVLTF. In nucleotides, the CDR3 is TGTGCCAGTAGTATAGACCCAGGGGCCAACGTCCTGACTTTC. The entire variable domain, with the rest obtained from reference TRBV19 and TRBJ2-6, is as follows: DGGITQSPKYLFRKEGQNVTLSCEQNLNHDAMYWYRQDPGQGLRLIYYSQIVNDFQKGDIAEGYSVSREKKESFPLTVTSAQKNPTAFYLCASSIDPGANVLTFGAGSRLTVL.

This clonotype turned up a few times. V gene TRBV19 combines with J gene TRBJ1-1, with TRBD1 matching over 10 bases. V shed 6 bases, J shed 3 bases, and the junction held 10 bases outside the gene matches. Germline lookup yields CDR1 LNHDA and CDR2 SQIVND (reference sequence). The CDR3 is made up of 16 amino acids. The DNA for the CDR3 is TGTGCCAGTAGCGACAGGGGGCAACTGGCGGACACTGAAGCTTTCTTT. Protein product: CASSDRGQLADTEAFF.

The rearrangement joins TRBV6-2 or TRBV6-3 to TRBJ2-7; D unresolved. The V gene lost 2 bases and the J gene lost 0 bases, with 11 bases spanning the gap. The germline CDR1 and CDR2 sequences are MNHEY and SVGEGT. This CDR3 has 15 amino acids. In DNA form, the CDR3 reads TGTGCCAGCAGTTACGGGTCGGGTGACTCCTACGAGCAGTACGTC. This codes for CASSYGSGDSYEQYV.

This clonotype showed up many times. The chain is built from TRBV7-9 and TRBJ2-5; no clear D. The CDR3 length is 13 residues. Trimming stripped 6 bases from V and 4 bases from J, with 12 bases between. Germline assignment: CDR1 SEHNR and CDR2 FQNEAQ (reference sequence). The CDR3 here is CASSSGRGETQYF. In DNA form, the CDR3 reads TGTGCCAGCAGTTCCGGACGAGGAGAGACCCAGTACTTC.

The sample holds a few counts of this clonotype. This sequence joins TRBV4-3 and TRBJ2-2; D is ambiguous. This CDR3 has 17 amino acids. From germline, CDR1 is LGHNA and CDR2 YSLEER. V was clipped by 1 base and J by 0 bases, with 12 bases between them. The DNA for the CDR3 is TGCGCCAGCAGCCAAGGAACGCCGGTTACGAACACCGGGGAGCTGTTTTTT. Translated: CASSQGTPVTNTGELFF.

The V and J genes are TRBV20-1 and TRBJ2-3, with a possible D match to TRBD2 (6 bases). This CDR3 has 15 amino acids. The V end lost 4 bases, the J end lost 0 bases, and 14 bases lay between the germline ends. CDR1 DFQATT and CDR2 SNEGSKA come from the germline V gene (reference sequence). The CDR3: CSAISSGTSTDTQYF. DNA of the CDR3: TGCAGTGCTATATCCTCCGGGACTAGCACAGATACGCAGTATTTT.

The CDR3 loop is CSVEGGFMNTEAFF. The CDR3 coding sequence is TGCAGCGTTGAAGGTGGGTTCATGAACACTGAAGCTTTCTTT. V is TRBV29-1 and J is TRBJ1-1; D remains unclear. V was trimmed by 1 base and J by 0 bases, leaving 9 bases between them. The CDR3 covers 14 residues. The germline V gene encodes CDR1 SQVTM and CDR2 ANQGSEA.

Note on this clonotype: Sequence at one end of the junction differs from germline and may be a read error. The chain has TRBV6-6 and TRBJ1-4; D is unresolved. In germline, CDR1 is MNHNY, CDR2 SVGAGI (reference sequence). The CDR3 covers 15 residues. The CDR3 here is CATIIGLATNEKMFF. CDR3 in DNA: TGTGCCACTATAATAGGTCTCGCAACTAATGAAAAAATGTTTTTT.

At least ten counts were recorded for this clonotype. The CDR3 DNA sequence: TGTGCCAGCAGTTTAATTGGGATTCAGGGAGGGCACTACTATGGCTACACCTTC. Amino acid sequence: CASSLIGIQGGHYYGYTF. This chain uses TRBV12-3 or TRBV12-4 with TRBJ1-2, with D perhaps TRBD1 (5 bases). Trimming took off 2 bases at V and 3 bases at J, with 22 bases between the two ends. This CDR3 comprises 18 residues.

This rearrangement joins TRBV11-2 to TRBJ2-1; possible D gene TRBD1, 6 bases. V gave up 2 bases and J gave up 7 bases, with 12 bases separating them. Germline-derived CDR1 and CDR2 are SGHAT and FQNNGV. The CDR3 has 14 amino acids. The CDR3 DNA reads TGTGCCAGCAGCTTAACAGGGAGAGGGAATGAGCAGTTCTTC. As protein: CASSLTGRGNEQFF.

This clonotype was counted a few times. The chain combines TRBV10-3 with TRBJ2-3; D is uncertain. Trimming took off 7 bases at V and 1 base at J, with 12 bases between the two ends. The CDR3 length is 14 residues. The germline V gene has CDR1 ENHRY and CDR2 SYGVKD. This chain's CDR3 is CAINAAFGTDTQYF. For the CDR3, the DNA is TGTGCCATCAACGCAGCGTTTGGCACAGATACGCAGTATTTT.

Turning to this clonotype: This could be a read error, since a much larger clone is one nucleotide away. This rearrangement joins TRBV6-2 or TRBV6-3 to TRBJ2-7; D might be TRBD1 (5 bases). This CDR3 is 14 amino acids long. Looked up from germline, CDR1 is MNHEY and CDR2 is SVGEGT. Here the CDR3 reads CVSRTTLGDYEQYF. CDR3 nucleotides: TGTGTCAGCAGAACGACCTTAGGGGACTACGAGCAGTACTTC.

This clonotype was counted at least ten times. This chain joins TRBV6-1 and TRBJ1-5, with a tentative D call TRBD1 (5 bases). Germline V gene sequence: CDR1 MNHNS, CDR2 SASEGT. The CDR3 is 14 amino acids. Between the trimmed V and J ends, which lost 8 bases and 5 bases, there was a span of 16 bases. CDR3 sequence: CASFAPGRHQPQHF. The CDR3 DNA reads TGTGCCAGCTTTGCTCCGGGACGCCATCAGCCCCAGCATTTT.

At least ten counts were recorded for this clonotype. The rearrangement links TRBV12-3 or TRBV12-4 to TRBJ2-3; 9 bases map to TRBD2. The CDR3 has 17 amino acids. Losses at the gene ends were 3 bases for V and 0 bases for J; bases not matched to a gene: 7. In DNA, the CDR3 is TGTGCCAGCAGTTTGGCAGCGGGGGGTCCCAGCACAGATACGCAGTATTTT. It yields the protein CASSLAAGGPSTDTQYF.

The CDR3 DNA is TGTGCCAGCATTCAGGACTCAAGCTCCTACAATGAGCAGTTCTTC. Protein product: CASIQDSSSYNEQFF. This chain links TRBV6-1 with TRBJ2-1; D might be TRBD2 (5 bases). The CDR3 spans 15 residues. V lost 7 bases and J lost 0, with 13 bases in between. Looked up from germline, CDR1 is MNHNS and CDR2 is SASEGT.

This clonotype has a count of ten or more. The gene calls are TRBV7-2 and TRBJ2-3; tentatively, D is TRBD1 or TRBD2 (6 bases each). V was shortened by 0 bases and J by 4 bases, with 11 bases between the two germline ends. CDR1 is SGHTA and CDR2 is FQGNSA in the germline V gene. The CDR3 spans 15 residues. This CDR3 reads CASSLAGGHPDTQYF. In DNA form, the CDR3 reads TGTGCCAGCAGCTTAGCGGGGGGCCATCCAGATACGCAGTATTTT.